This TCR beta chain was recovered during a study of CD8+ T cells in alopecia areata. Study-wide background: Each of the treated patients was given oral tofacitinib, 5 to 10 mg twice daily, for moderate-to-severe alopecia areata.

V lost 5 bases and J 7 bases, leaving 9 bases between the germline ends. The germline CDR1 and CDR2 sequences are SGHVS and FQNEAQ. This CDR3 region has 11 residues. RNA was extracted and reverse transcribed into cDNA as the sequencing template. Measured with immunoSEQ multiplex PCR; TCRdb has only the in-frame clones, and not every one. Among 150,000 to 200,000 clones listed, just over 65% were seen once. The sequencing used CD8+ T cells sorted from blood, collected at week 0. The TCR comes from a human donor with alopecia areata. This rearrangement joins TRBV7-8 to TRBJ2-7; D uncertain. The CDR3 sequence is CASSPAVEQYF. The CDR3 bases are TGTGCCAGCAGCCCCGCTGTGGAGCAGTACTTC.